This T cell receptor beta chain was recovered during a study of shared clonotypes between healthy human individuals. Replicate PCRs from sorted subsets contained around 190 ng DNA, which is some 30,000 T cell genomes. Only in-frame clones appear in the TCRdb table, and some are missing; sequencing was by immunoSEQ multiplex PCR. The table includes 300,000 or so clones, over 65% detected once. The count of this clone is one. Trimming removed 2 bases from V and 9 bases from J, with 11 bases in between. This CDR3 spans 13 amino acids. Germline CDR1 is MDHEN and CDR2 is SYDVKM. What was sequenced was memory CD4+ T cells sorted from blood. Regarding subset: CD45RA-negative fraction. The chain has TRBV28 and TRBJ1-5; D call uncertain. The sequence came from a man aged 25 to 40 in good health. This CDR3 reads CASSLPLLGPQHF. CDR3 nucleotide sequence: TGTGCCAGCAGTTTACCCCTTCTAGGGCCCCAGCATTTT. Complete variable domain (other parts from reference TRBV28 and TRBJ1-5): DVKVTQSSRYLVKRTGEKVFLECVQDMDHENMFWYRQDPGLGLRLIYFSYDVKMKEKGDIPEGYSVSREKKERFSLILESASTNQTSMYLCASSLPLLGPQHFGDGTRLSIL.